A single sample is the source of the 21 T cell receptor beta chains below, sequenced in a study of blood T cell repertoires in COVID-19. TCRdb's table, derived via immunoSEQ multiplex PCR, lists solely in-frame clones and lacks some. Among 150,000 to 200,000 clones listed, about 80% were seen once. The sequencing input was peripheral blood. All receptors derive from a man between 70 and 80 years old who had recovered from COVID-19.

V usage is TRBV7-2 and J usage is TRBJ2-1; TRBD2 is a possible D gene (5 bases). The CDR3 totals 15 residues. Germline-derived CDR1 and CDR2 are SGHTA and FQGNSA. V lost 0 bases and J lost 2, with 8 bases in between. The CDR3 DNA reads TGTGCCAGCAGCTTAGCGGGAGTAACCTACAATGAGCAGTTCTTC. As protein: CASSLAGVTYNEQFF.

CDR3 protein: CASSDTSGRADEQYF. The DNA of the CDR3 is TGTGCCAGCAGCGATACTAGCGGGAGGGCCGACGAGCAGTACTTC. The chain has TRBV7-9 and TRBJ2-7, with 13 positions matching TRBD2. Germline V gene sequence: CDR1 SEHNR, CDR2 FQNEAQ (reference sequence). The CDR3 runs 15 residues. V gave up 5 bases and J gave up 5 bases; unmatched junction bases: 6.

V usage is TRBV27 and J usage is TRBJ2-1; D is perhaps TRBD2 (7 bases). V lost 11 bases and J 10 bases, leaving 27 bases between the germline ends. The CDR3 is 15 residues long. From germline, CDR1 is MNHEY and CDR2 SMNVEV (reference sequence). CDR3 sequence (DNA): TGTGCCTCGAAAGGGGGGGCCCCGGGTTCTTACGAGCAGTTCTTC. It is translated as CASKGGAPGSYEQFF.

V is TRBV5-4 and J is TRBJ1-1, with 11 bases fitting TRBD1. The germline gives CDR1 SGHNT, CDR2 YYREEE (reference sequence). The CDR3 sequence is 15 residues long. Trimming took 0 bases from V and 4 from J; bases not matched to a gene: 2. The CDR3 spells CASSLAGTGGTEAFF. The CDR3 coding sequence is TGTGCCAGCAGCTTGGCCGGGACAGGGGGCACTGAAGCTTTCTTT.

The chain combines TRBV6-5 with TRBJ1-6, with TRBD1 matching 7 bases. The CDR3 runs to 15 residues. V was clipped by 7 bases and J by 9 bases; unmatched bases: 12. Germline CDR1 MNHEY, CDR2 SVGAGI. The chain's CDR3 is CASTKLQGGGSPLHF. The DNA for the CDR3 is TGTGCCAGCACTAAACTTCAGGGGGGAGGTTCACCCCTCCACTTT.

The gene calls are TRBV20-1 and TRBJ2-5; D is unclear. Germline lookup yields CDR1 DFQATT and CDR2 SNEGSKA (reference sequence). There are 11 residues in the CDR3. V was shortened by 1 base and J by 4 bases, with 4 bases between the two germline ends. The CDR3 sequence is CSARVGETQYF. The CDR3 region has the DNA TGCAGTGCTAGAGTCGGAGAGACCCAGTACTTC.

V gene TRBV21-1 combines with J gene TRBJ2-1; TRBD2 is taken as the D call from the table, unchecked against the DNA. TRBV21-1 is described as a pseudogene. The CDR3 has 15 residues. The CDR3 reads CASRSTSGCSDEQFF. CDR3 DNA sequence: TGTGCCAGCAGGTCGACTAGCGGGTGTTCGGATGAGCAGTTCTTC.

This sequence joins TRBV5-6 and TRBJ1-5; D possibly corresponds to TRBD1 (6 bases). This CDR3 is built from 14 residues. The germline CDR1 and CDR2 sequences are SGHDT and YYEEEE. The V end lost 2 bases, the J end lost 7 bases, and 13 bases lay between the germline ends. The CDR3 is CASSLEGVRQPQHF. The CDR3 DNA is TGTGCCAGCAGCTTAGAGGGGGTAAGGCAGCCCCAGCATTTT.

This chain joins TRBV3-1 (or the pseudogene TRBV3-2) and TRBJ1-1, with D unresolved. The CDR3 sequence is 14 residues long. Trimming left V 0 bases short and J 7 bases short, with 12 bases between. Germline V lookup: CDR1 LGHDT, CDR2 YNNKEL (reference sequence). CDR3 in DNA: TGTGCCAGCAGCCAAGATCTCCGGGAGGGTGAAGCTTTCTTT. This translates into CASSQDLREGEAFF.

This sequence joins TRBV5-6 and TRBJ2-7, with 8 bases aligning to TRBD1. CDR1 and CDR2 from the germline V gene are SGHDT and YYEEEE. The CDR3 extends over 16 amino acids. The V and J ends lost 0 bases and 7 bases, in that order; junction bases with no gene match: 12. The CDR3 coding sequence is TGTGCCAGCAGCTTGGGGACAGGGTTAAACCGGGTGGAGCAGTACTTC. This gives the protein CASSLGTGLNRVEQYF.

The CDR3 here is CASSLGSGRVPDTQYF. The CDR3, as DNA: TGCGCCAGCAGCTTGGGGAGCGGGAGGGTCCCAGATACGCAGTATTTT. The V call is TRBV5-1, the J call TRBJ2-3; 10 bases agree with TRBD2. The germline gives CDR1 SGHRS, CDR2 YFSETQ. The CDR3 is 16 amino acids. V lost 0 bases and J lost 4; bases outside the gene matches: 5.

The chain is built from TRBV4-1 and TRBJ1-2; TRBD1 might be the D (6 bases). Trimming left V 0 bases short and J 2 bases short, with 13 bases between. The CDR3 is 16 amino acids. The V gene's germline CDR1 is MGHRA and CDR2 YSYEKL. CDR3 sequence (DNA): TGCGCCAGCAGCCAAGATTCAACAGGGTCAAACTATGGCTACACCTTC. Amino acids: CASSQDSTGSNYGYTF.

The V call is TRBV5-4, the J call TRBJ2-2; 9 bases are a match to TRBD2. The CDR3 has 15 residues. Germline CDR1 SGHNT, CDR2 YYREEE (reference sequence). Trimming at V came to 0 bases and at J to 4 bases, leaving 1 base not matched to a gene. The CDR3 loop is CASSLEAGGTGELFF. The CDR3 DNA is TGTGCCAGCAGCTTGGAAGCGGGAGGCACCGGGGAGCTGTTTTTT.

The chain recombines TRBV5-1 with TRBJ1-2, with a tentative D call TRBD1 (6 bases). This CDR3 is built from 15 residues. Trimming stripped 6 bases from V and 2 bases from J, with 17 bases between. The germline CDR1 and CDR2 sequences are SGHRS and YFSETQ. This CDR3 is CASTPTDRWNYGYTF. In nucleotides, the CDR3 is TGCGCCAGCACCCCAACCGACAGGTGGAACTATGGCTACACCTTC.

V and J are TRBV7-6 and TRBJ1-5; 7 nucleotides align to TRBD1. Germline trimming cut 5 bases from V and 2 bases from J; bases unmatched to any gene: 9. CDR1 SGHVS and CDR2 FNYEAQ come from the germline V gene. CDR3 size: 16 residues. The CDR3 coding sequence is TGTGCCAGCAGCCACCGCACAGGGGATGGCAATCAGCCCCAGCATTTT. Encoded protein: CASSHRTGDGNQPQHF.

The genes are TRBV30 and TRBJ1-2; 8 bases match TRBD1. CDR1 is GTSNPN, CDR2 SVGIG, per germline (reference sequence). The CDR3 length is 15 residues. Trimming at V came to 3 bases and at J to 4 bases, leaving 10 bases not matched to a gene. The CDR3 protein is CAWRYDRGSGYGYTF. CDR3 nucleotide sequence: TGTGCCTGGAGATATGACAGGGGTTCGGGCTATGGCTACACCTTC.

This clone was picked up one time. The chain links TRBV28 to TRBJ2-7; 7 bases match TRBD1. The V and J ends lost 7 bases and 4 bases, in that order; junction bases with no gene match: 13. The CDR3 extends over 15 amino acids. Germline V lookup: CDR1 MDHEN, CDR2 SYDVKM. The CDR3 DNA reads TGTGCCAGCACCCCAGGGGGACAGAAGACATACGAGCAGTACTTC. It codes for CASTPGGQKTYEQYF.

The chain carries TRBV10-1 and TRBJ2-1; 13 positions match TRBD2. After removal of 6 bases from V and 7 bases from J, the junction contained 9 bases not matched to a gene. The CDR3 totals 16 residues. Germline-derived CDR1 and CDR2 are WNHNN and SYGVQD (reference sequence). CDR3 region: CASSGSGTSGNNEQFF. The DNA for the CDR3 is TGCGCCAGCAGCGGAAGTGGGACTAGCGGGAATAATGAGCAGTTCTTC.

The rearrangement joins TRBV5-1 to TRBJ2-1; TRBD1 agrees at 9 bases. Germline V lookup: CDR1 SGHRS, CDR2 YFSETQ. CDR3 length: 14 amino acids. With 3 bases clipped from V and 5 bases from J, the junction kept 3 bases outside the gene matches. The CDR3, as DNA: TGCGCCAGCAGCTGGGACAGGGTCAACAATGAGCAGTTCTTC. It translates to CASSWDRVNNEQFF. Full variable domain (outside the CDR3, taken from reference TRBV5-1 and TRBJ2-1): KAGVTQTPRYLIKTRGQQVTLSCSPISGHRSVSWYQQTPGQGLQFLFEYFSETQRNKGNFPGRFSGRQFSNSRSEMNVSTLELGDSALYLCASSWDRVNNEQFFGPGTRLTVL.

The CDR3 region is CSASQDNKNIQYF. CDR3 bases: TGCAGTGCTAGTCAGGACAACAAAAACATTCAGTACTTC. V is TRBV20-1 and J is TRBJ2-4, with D perhaps matching TRBD1 (5 bases). Germline values: CDR1 DFQATT, CDR2 SNEGSKA (reference sequence). Trimming shortened V by 3 bases and J by 3 bases, and 9 bases separated the two germline ends. The CDR3 has 13 amino acids.

V usage is TRBV27 and J usage is TRBJ2-7; 8 bases match TRBD1. The CDR3 totals 15 residues. Germline V gene sequence: CDR1 MNHEY, CDR2 SMNVEV (reference sequence). The V gene end was trimmed by 4 bases and the J gene end by 4 bases; junction bases not matched to a gene: 9. DNA for the CDR3: TGTGCCAGCAGTTCCCAGGGGGCTTTAGGGTACGAGCAGTACTTC. Its protein is CASSSQGALGYEQYF.